These 29 T cell receptor beta chains were all obtained from the same sample, sequenced in a study of cytomegalovirus exposure and HLA in healthy donors. Primers included in the PCR were 60 Vbeta and 13 Jbeta primers. The table came from immunoSEQ multiplex PCR; TCRdb's copy has only in-frame clones and leaves some out. The sample has roughly 140,000 clones, about 60% seen once. The source material was PBMCs. All receptors derive from a woman in her fifties or sixties in good health and CMV-seropositive.

The V and J genes are TRBV15 and TRBJ2-5; no clear D. Germline values: CDR1 LNHNV, CDR2 YYDKDF (reference sequence). CDR3 length: 15 amino acids. V lost 0 bases and J lost 5, with 13 bases in between. The CDR3 DNA reads TGTGCCACCAGCAGAGATCTCCAGGTTCATGAGACCCAGTACTTC. It translates to CATSRDLQVHETQYF.

This chain links TRBV7-9 with TRBJ1-2; unclear D gene. Germline V gene sequence: CDR1 SEHNR, CDR2 FQNEAQ (reference sequence). This CDR3 contains 12 residues. The V end was cut by 2 bases, the J end by 6 bases, with 7 bases between. CDR3 region: CASSLYIDGYTF. CDR3 DNA sequence: TGTGCCAGCAGCTTATACATCGATGGCTACACCTTC.

The J gene is TRBJ1-1, the V gene TRBV7-2; 7 bases align to TRBD1. The CDR3 contains 13 residues. Per germline, CDR1 SGHTA and CDR2 FQGNSA. V dropped 3 bases and J dropped 4; count of bases not matched to a gene: 2. The CDR3 DNA reads as TGTGCCAGCAGCTTTAGGGGGCTCACTGAAGCTTTCTTT. Its translation: CASSFRGLTEAFF.

This sequence joins TRBV27 and TRBJ2-7; TRBD1 matches at 7 bases. This CDR3 has 14 residues. Germline CDR1 and CDR2: MNHEY and SMNVEV (reference sequence). After removal of 2 bases from V and 3 bases from J, the junction contained 4 bases not matched to a gene. The CDR3 DNA reads TGTGCCAGCAGTTTACCTGCAGGGGGCTACGAGCAGTACTTC. Protein: CASSLPAGGYEQYF.

This clone was picked up a small number of times. The V gene is TRBV7-8, the J gene TRBJ2-7, with D possibly TRBD2 on 5 matching bases. This CDR3 has 15 amino acids. The germline gives CDR1 SGHVS, CDR2 FQNEAQ. V was clipped by 1 base and J by 5 bases, with 15 bases between them. CDR3 residues: CASSLVFSGSNEQYF. The CDR3, as DNA: TGTGCCAGCAGCTTAGTATTTTCGGGGAGTAACGAGCAGTACTTC. Drawing the rest from reference TRBV7-8 and TRBJ2-7, the complete variable domain is GAGVSQSPRYKVAKRGQDVALRCDPISGHVSLFWYQQALGQGPEFLTYFQNEAQLDKSGLPSDRFFAERPEGSVSTLKIQRTQQEDSAVYLCASSLVFSGSNEQYFGPGTRLTVT.

This clone was picked up a small number of times. The chain links TRBV7-9 to TRBJ2-6; D is unclear. V was cut by 1 base and J by 3 bases, with 7 bases left in between. The length of the CDR3 is 15 residues. Germline V gene lookup returns CDR1 SEHNR and CDR2 FQNEAQ (reference sequence). DNA for the CDR3: TGTGCCAGCAGCTTAGGGTCACATGGGGCCAACGTCCTGACTTTC. Protein sequence: CASSLGSHGANVLTF.

This clone has just one count. V is TRBV5-6 and J is TRBJ2-7; TRBD1 matches 7 bases. Germline assignment: CDR1 SGHDT and CDR2 YYEEEE. The trim removed 7 bases at V and 0 bases at J, leaving 7 bases unmatched. CDR3 size: 14 residues. The CDR3 DNA reads TGTGCCAGCTCCTTGACAGGGAGCTCCTACGAGCAGTACTTC. Protein: CASSLTGSSYEQYF.

The chain combines TRBV28 with TRBJ2-3, with D tentatively TRBD1 (6 bases). Per the germline V gene, CDR1 is MDHEN and CDR2 is SYDVKM. V lost 6 bases to trimming and J lost 0 bases, with 16 bases between them. CDR3 length: 16 residues. CDR3 in amino acids: CASRTRTATSTDTQYF. CDR3 DNA sequence: TGTGCCAGCAGGACCCGGACAGCCACTAGCACAGATACGCAGTATTTT.

The chain joins TRBV5-1 to TRBJ1-1, with D maybe TRBD1 (5 bases). This CDR3 is 14 amino acids long. Trimming removed 2 bases from V and 1 base from J, with 9 bases in between. CDR1 and CDR2 (germline): SGHRS, YFSETQ. The CDR3 coding sequence is TGCGCCAGCAGCTTACATCAGGGGAACACTGAAGCTTTCTTT. It is translated as CASSLHQGNTEAFF.

The rearrangement uses TRBV4-2 and TRBJ2-7; 7 nucleotides match TRBD2. Germline trimming cut 0 bases from V and 6 bases from J; bases unmatched to any gene: 8. The germline gives CDR1 LGHNA, CDR2 YNFKEQ. The CDR3 has 15 residues. CDR3 sequence reads: CASSQDTGLGFEQYF. CDR3 nucleotide sequence: TGTGCCAGCAGCCAAGATACCGGACTAGGTTTCGAGCAGTACTTC.

The chain carries TRBV5-1 and TRBJ1-4, with D tentatively TRBD1 (5 bases). The germline gives CDR1 SGHRS, CDR2 YFSETQ. CDR3 length: 14 amino acids. V was pared by 0 bases and J by 5 bases, with 8 bases between. CDR3 residues: CASSLERGNEKLFF. CDR3 bases: TGCGCCAGCAGCTTGGAGCGGGGGAATGAAAAACTGTTTTTT.

The chain has TRBV5-1 and TRBJ2-1, with D tentatively TRBD2 (5 bases). V was shortened by 0 bases and J by 0 bases, with 10 bases between the two germline ends. Germline V gene lookup returns CDR1 SGHRS and CDR2 YFSETQ. The CDR3 extends over 16 amino acids. The CDR3 bases are TGCGCCAGCAGCTTGGAACCCAGCGGCTCCTACAATGAGCAGTTCTTC. This gives the protein CASSLEPSGSYNEQFF. Based on the CDR3 plus reference TRBV5-1 and TRBJ2-1, the full variable domain is KAGVTQTPRYLIKTRGQQVTLSCSPISGHRSVSWYQQTPGQGLQFLFEYFSETQRNKGNFPGRFSGRQFSNSRSEMNVSTLELGDSALYLCASSLEPSGSYNEQFFGPGTRLTVL.

This chain uses TRBV30 with TRBJ1-3; 9 bases agree with TRBD1. Looked up from germline, CDR1 is GTSNPN and CDR2 is SVGIG (reference sequence). V was pared by 3 bases and J by 2 bases, with 8 bases of the junction left unmatched. CDR3 size: 16 residues. The CDR3: CAWRPGQGMPGNTIYF. The CDR3 DNA follows: TGTGCCTGGAGACCGGGACAGGGTATGCCTGGAAACACCATATATTTT.

This clone appeared a single time. The rearrangement links TRBV7-9 to TRBJ2-7; 8 bases match TRBD1. The trim removed 5 bases at V and 6 bases at J, leaving 12 bases unmatched. From germline, CDR1 is SEHNR and CDR2 FQNEAQ (reference sequence). There are 15 residues in the CDR3. CDR3 in amino acids: CASSLKKNRGSEQYF. In DNA, the CDR3 is TGTGCCAGCAGCCTGAAAAAAAACAGGGGGTCCGAGCAGTACTTC.

The chain joins TRBV5-1 to TRBJ2-3; 7 bases fit TRBD1. Germline loops: CDR1 SGHRS, CDR2 YFSETQ. Germline trimming cut 3 bases from V and 3 bases from J; bases unmatched to any gene: 4. The length of the CDR3 is 14 residues. CDR3 loop: CASSSDRLTDTQYF. CDR3 nucleotide sequence: TGCGCCAGCAGCTCGGACAGGTTGACAGATACGCAGTATTTT. Full variable domain (missing parts from reference TRBV5-1 and TRBJ2-3): KAGVTQTPRYLIKTRGQQVTLSCSPISGHRSVSWYQQTPGQGLQFLFEYFSETQRNKGNFPGRFSGRQFSNSRSEMNVSTLELGDSALYLCASSSDRLTDTQYFGPGTRLTVL.

The chain uses TRBV9 and TRBJ2-1; D gene uncertain. CDR1 is SGDLS, CDR2 YYNGEE, per germline. The CDR3 is made up of 18 amino acids. Deletions cut 4 bases from V and 0 bases from J, with 20 bases between. This CDR3 is CASSSNPHDKSSYNEQFF. Written as DNA, the CDR3 is TGTGCCAGCAGCTCAAACCCCCATGACAAAAGCTCCTACAATGAGCAGTTCTTC.

The J gene is TRBJ1-2, the V gene TRBV6-5, with 7 nucleotides matching TRBD1. With V trimmed by 0 bases and J by 4 bases, 8 bases remained unmatched. The CDR3 loop spans 16 amino acids. CDR1 and CDR2 (germline): MNHEY, SVGAGI. Written as DNA, the CDR3 is TGTGCCAGCAGTTACTCAGTGGGACAGCTGAGCTATGGCTACACCTTC. Encoded protein: CASSYSVGQLSYGYTF.

In its sample, this clone was seen a few times. J is TRBJ1-2 and V is TRBV15; D gene ambiguous. The CDR3 has 14 residues. Trimming left V 5 bases short and J 7 bases short, with 17 bases between. Germline assignment: CDR1 LNHNV and CDR2 YYDKDF (reference sequence). The CDR3 is CATSADRELTGYTF. CDR3 in DNA: TGTGCCACCAGCGCCGACCGGGAACTCACTGGCTACACCTTC.

This chain links TRBV29-1 with TRBJ1-2; D perhaps matches TRBD1 (5 bases). CDR1 is SQVTM, CDR2 ANQGSEA, per germline. The CDR3 consists of 15 residues. V was trimmed by 0 bases and J by 4 bases, leaving 15 bases between them. The DNA for the CDR3 is TGCAGCGTTGAAGATGCTCAGGGTTCCATCTATGGCTACACCTTC. Its protein product is CSVEDAQGSIYGYTF.

The chain employs TRBV7-2 and TRBJ2-7; TRBD2 is a possible D gene (5 bases). The ends were cut back, 1 base at V and 6 bases at J, with 7 bases in the middle. Per the germline V gene, CDR1 is SGHTA and CDR2 is FQGNSA. The CDR3 spans 12 residues. The CDR3 DNA follows: TGTGCCAGCAGCTTAGGGCGGGCCGAGCAGTACTTC. As protein: CASSLGRAEQYF.

The J gene is TRBJ2-3, the V gene TRBV7-2, with 8 nucleotides matching TRBD1. The V segment lost 3 bases and the J segment 1 base; nucleotides outside the gene matches: 6. Germline loops: CDR1 SGHTA, CDR2 FQGNSA. CDR3 length equals 16 residues. The CDR3 spells CASSFLQGVRTDTQYF. CDR3 sequence (DNA): TGTGCCAGCAGCTTCCTACAGGGGGTTCGCACAGATACGCAGTATTTT. Together with reference TRBV7-2 and TRBJ2-3, the CDR3 gives the full variable domain: GAGVSQSPSNKVTEKGKDVELRCDPISGHTALYWYRQSLGQGLEFLIYFQGNSAPDKSGLPSDRFSAERTGGSVSTLTIQRTQQEDSAVYLCASSFLQGVRTDTQYFGPGTRLTVL.

V gene TRBV4-1 combines with J gene TRBJ2-1, with D unresolved. Germline V CDR1 and CDR2: MGHRA, YSYEKL. The CDR3 loop spans 13 amino acids. The germline V and J ends were trimmed by 2 bases and 8 bases, with 10 bases remaining between them. The CDR3 nucleotides read TGCGCCAGCAGCCAAAGACTTGTCGATGAGCAGTTCTTC. Translation gives CASSQRLVDEQFF.

The chain links TRBV7-7 to TRBJ2-2, with TRBD2 identical over 9 bases. Germline lookup yields CDR1 SSHAT and CDR2 FNYEAQ (reference sequence). There are 15 residues in the CDR3. J gave up 6 bases and V 1 base, and 3 bases lay outside the gene matches. In nucleotides, the CDR3 is TGTGCCAGCAGCTTAGATAGCGGGAGTTCCGGGGAGCTGTTTTTT. This gives the protein CASSLDSGSSGELFF.

This chain connects TRBV5-7 to TRBJ2-7; 10 positions agree with TRBD1. TRBV5-7 carries the ORF label, with uncertain function. This CDR3 has 13 residues. V shed 4 bases and J 5 bases; nucleotides not matched to a gene: 3. CDR3 DNA: TGTGCCAGCAGCCCGACAGGGGGCGACGAGCAGTACTTC. This sequence encodes CASSPTGGDEQYF.

The rearrangement uses TRBV15 and TRBJ2-5; TRBD1 agrees at 7 bases. With V trimmed by 0 bases and J by 2 bases, 3 bases remained unmatched. Germline V gene sequence: CDR1 LNHNV, CDR2 YYDKDF (reference sequence). CDR3 length equals 15 residues. CDR3 bases: TGTGCCACCAGCAGAGACCCGGGACAGCAAGAGACCCAGTACTTC. Translating it yields CATSRDPGQQETQYF.

The chain links TRBV5-1 to TRBJ2-5, with D perhaps matching TRBD1 (7 bases). The CDR3 has 15 residues. Germline assignment: CDR1 SGHRS and CDR2 YFSETQ. Trimming removed 0 bases from V and 2 bases from J, with 11 bases in between. The chain's CDR3 is CASSLEAGGQETQYF. The CDR3 region has the DNA TGCGCCAGCAGCTTGGAGGCAGGGGGGCAAGAGACCCAGTACTTC.

This clone has just a few counts. Distinct nucleotide sequences in the sample also encode this CDR3. The chain couples TRBV29-1 to TRBJ1-1; 10 nucleotides line up with TRBD1. Germline V gene lookup returns CDR1 SQVTM and CDR2 ANQGSEA. The CDR3 runs to 14 residues. V was pared by 3 bases and J by 5 bases, with 6 bases of the junction left unmatched. CDR3 amino acids: CSVEIGQGGTEAFF. In DNA, the CDR3 is TGCAGCGTTGAGATAGGACAGGGGGGAACTGAAGCTTTCTTT.

The chain joins TRBV19 to TRBJ1-1; weak D call: TRBD1 (5 bases). V lost 5 bases and J lost 0, with 13 bases in between. This CDR3 comprises 15 residues. Germline CDR1 and CDR2: LNHDA and SQIVND (reference sequence). CDR3 bases: TGTGCCAGTAGTTTCAACAGGAACATGAACACTGAAGCTTTCTTT. It yields the protein CASSFNRNMNTEAFF.

V usage is TRBV28 and J usage is TRBJ1-2; TRBD1 aligns across 7 bases. CDR3 size: 14 residues. Germline CDR1 is MDHEN and CDR2 is SYDVKM. With V trimmed by 6 bases and J by 1 base, 5 bases remained unmatched. The CDR3 nucleotides are TGTGCCAGCAGATACGGACAGGTTAACTATGGCTACACCTTC. It is translated as CASRYGQVNYGYTF.